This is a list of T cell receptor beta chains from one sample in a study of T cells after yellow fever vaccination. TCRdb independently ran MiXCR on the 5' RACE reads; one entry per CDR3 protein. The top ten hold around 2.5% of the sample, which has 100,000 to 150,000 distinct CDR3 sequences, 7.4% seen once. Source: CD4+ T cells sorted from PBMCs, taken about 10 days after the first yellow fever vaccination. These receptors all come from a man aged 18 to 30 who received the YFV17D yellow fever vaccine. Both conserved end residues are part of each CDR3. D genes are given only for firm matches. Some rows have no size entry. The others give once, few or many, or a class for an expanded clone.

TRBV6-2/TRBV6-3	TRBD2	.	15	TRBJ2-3	TGTGCCAGCAGTTCCTTTGCGGGGGGGCCAGATACGCAGTATTTT	CASSSFAGGPDTQYF
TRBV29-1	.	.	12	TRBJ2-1	TGCAGCGTGGCCTCCGAGGGCTATGAGCAGTTCTTC	CSVASEGYEQFF
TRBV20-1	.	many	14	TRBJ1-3	TGCAGTGCTTTCATGCCGAGGGGGAGAAACACCATATATTTT	CSAFMPRGRNTIYF
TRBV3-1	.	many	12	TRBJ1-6	TGTGCCAGCAGCGACAGAATTACGGCCCTCCACTTT	CASSDRITALHF
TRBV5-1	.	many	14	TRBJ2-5	TGCGCCAGCAGCTTGGGACAGCCGGGAGAGACCCAGTACTTC	CASSLGQPGETQYF
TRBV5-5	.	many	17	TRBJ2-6	TGTGCCAGCAGCTTGGGGGGGCCGGCCTCTGGGGCCAACGTCCTGACTTTC	CASSLGGPASGANVLTF
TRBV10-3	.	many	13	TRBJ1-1	TGTGCCTCGGCAGGCCCCATGAACACTGAAGCTTTCTTT	CASAGPMNTEAFF
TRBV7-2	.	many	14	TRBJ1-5	TGTGCCAGCAGCTCCCGGGGGGGTGGGTCGCCCCAGCATTTT	CASSSRGGGSPQHF
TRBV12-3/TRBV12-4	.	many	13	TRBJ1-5	TGTGCCAGCAGTCGAACAAGAACTCAGCCCCAGCATTTT	CASSRTRTQPQHF
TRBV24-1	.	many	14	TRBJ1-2	TGTGCCACCAGTGATCCAGGGGCCGTTCATGGCTACACCTTC	CATSDPGAVHGYTF
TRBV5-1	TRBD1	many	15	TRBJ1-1	TGCGCCAGCAGCTTGGCCCAGGGGGCGAACACTGAAGCTTTCTTT	CASSLAQGANTEAFF
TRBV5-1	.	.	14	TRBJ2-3	TGCGCCAGCAGGGGGACCGTAACCACAGATACGCAGTATTTT	CASRGTVTTDTQYF
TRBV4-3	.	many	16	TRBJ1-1	TGCGCCAGCAGCCCAGGGACTGGGCTACTGAACACTGAAGCTTTCTTT	CASSPGTGLLNTEAFF
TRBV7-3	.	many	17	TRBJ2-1	TGTGCCAGCAGCCTGTCCCCATTGGGCTTCTCGGGGAATGAGCAGTTCTTC	CASSLSPLGFSGNEQFF
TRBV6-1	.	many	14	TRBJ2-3	TGTGCCGGCAAGGGGGGGATTGGAACAGATACGCAGTATTTT	CAGKGGIGTDTQYF
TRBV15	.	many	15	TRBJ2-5	TGTGCCACCAGCAACCCCTTTGGGGTTCAAGAGACCCAGTACTTC	CATSNPFGVQETQYF
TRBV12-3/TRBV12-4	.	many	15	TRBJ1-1	TGTGCCAGCAGGGGCAGCTACAGGGAGCACACTGAAGCTTTCTTT	CASRGSYREHTEAFF
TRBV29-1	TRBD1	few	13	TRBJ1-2	TGCAGCGTTGCAGGGGGTGCCGACTATGGCTACACCTTC	CSVAGGADYGYTF
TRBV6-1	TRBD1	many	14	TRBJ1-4	TGTGCCAGCAGTGGACAGGGGGCACGGGAAAAACTGTTTTTT	CASSGQGAREKLFF
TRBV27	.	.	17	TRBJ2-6	TGTGCCAGCAGTTGGACAGTCTCAAGCTCTGGGGCCAACGTCCTGACTTTC	CASSWTVSSSGANVLTF
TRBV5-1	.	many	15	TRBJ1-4	TGCGCCAGCAGCCCCCAGGGGACGGAAAATGAAAAACTGTTTTTT	CASSPQGTENEKLFF
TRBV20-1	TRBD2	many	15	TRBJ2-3	TGCAGTGCTAGTACCGCTGCGGGGGTCACAGATACGCAGTATTTT	CSASTAAGVTDTQYF
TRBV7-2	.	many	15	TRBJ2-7	TGTGCCAGCAGCTTAAGCTTCGGAGGGAGCTACGAGCAGTACTTC	CASSLSFGGSYEQYF
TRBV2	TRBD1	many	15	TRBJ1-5	TGTGCCAGCAGGGGCGACAGGGAAGGGGATCAGCCCCAGCATTTT	CASRGDREGDQPQHF
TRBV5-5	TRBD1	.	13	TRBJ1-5	TGTGCCAGCGGCCCCAGGGGGAATCAGCCCCAGCATTTT	CASGPRGNQPQHF
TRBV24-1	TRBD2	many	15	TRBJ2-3	TGTGCCACCAGTGATCCAGCGGGGGCGGGGGATACGCAGTATTTT	CATSDPAGAGDTQYF
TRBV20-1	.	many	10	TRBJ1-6	TGCAGTGCTACCACCACAGTCCTCCACTTT	CSATTTVLHF
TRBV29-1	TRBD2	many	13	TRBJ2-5	TGCAGCGTGGCCCGGGGGGGCCAAGAGACCCAGTACTTC	CSVARGGQETQYF
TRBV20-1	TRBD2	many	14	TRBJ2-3	TGCAGTGCCAGGACTAGCGGGGACACAGATACGCAGTATTTT	CSARTSGDTDTQYF